Following are 28 T cell receptor beta chains from one sample sequenced in a study of T-cell reconstitution after alpha-beta-depleted transplantation in children. Unique molecular identifiers were incorporated when the TCRbeta library was constructed. TCRdb re-derived calls from the PCR reads in MiXCR, one entry per CDR3 protein. The sample contains about 540,000 distinct CDR3 sequences, around 18% of which appear only once. The sample in question was PBMCs from the stem cell graft donor, obtained from the stem cell graft. Receptor source: a human donor who donated a stem cell graft to a child with acute lymphoblastic leukemia.

This clonotype was observed at least ten times. Because the CDR3's place on the DNA is in doubt, the DNA is left out and the CDR3 is given as listed by TCRdb. The rearrangement uses TRBV12-3 or TRBV12-4 and TRBJ1-2. The CDR3 is 13 amino acids in total, end residues counted. The CDR3 protein is CASSSSYGYGYTF.

The rearrangement links TRBV20-1 to TRBJ2-1; tentatively, D is TRBD2 (5 bases). V dropped 6 bases and J dropped 5 bases, with 17 bases sitting between them. Germline V gene lookup returns CDR1 DFQATT and CDR2 SNEGSKA (reference sequence). CDR3 length: 14 residues. The CDR3: CSARGRETHNEQFF. The CDR3, as DNA: TGCAGTGCCCGAGGAAGGGAGACCCACAATGAGCAGTTCTTC.

The V and J genes are TRBV7-9 and TRBJ2-4; either TRBD1 or TRBD2 may fit D (5 bases each). The V gene's germline CDR1 is SEHNR and CDR2 FQNEAQ (reference sequence). V lost 2 bases and J 3 bases, leaving 11 bases between the germline ends. The CDR3 length is 15 residues. As DNA, the CDR3 is TGTGCCAGCAGCTTATATGGGGGAGTCAAAAACATTCAGTACTTC. Protein product: CASSLYGGVKNIQYF.

The gene calls are TRBV5-1 and TRBJ1-1; possibly TRBD1 for D (5 bases). CDR3 length equals 13 residues. Trimming left V 4 bases short and J 5 bases short, with 12 bases between. The germline V gene has CDR1 SGHRS and CDR2 YFSETQ. The CDR3 loop reads CASSPFWGTEAFF. The DNA for the CDR3 is TGCGCCAGCAGCCCGTTCTGGGGGACTGAAGCTTTCTTT.

The chain couples TRBV7-9 to TRBJ1-2, with D unresolved. V shed 1 base and J shed 4 bases, with 10 bases lying between them. Germline loops: CDR1 SEHNR, CDR2 FQNEAQ (reference sequence). The CDR3 runs 14 residues. CDR3 nucleotides: TGTGCCAGCAGCTTAGAGACGGTCAGCTATGGCTACACCTTC. This encodes CASSLETVSYGYTF.

This clonotype was picked up a small number of times. This chain links TRBV10-3 with TRBJ2-7; TRBD2 might be the D (5 bases). This CDR3 spans 11 amino acids. Deletions cut 7 bases from V and 6 bases from J, with 10 bases between. Germline CDR1 is ENHRY and CDR2 is SYGVKD. CDR3 loop: CAITGWGEQYF. CDR3 coding DNA: TGTGCCATCACGGGGTGGGGCGAGCAGTACTTC.

There are a few counts of this clonotype. The gene calls are TRBV5-6 and TRBJ2-7; no clear D gene. The CDR3 spans 12 residues. The V gene's germline CDR1 is SGHDT and CDR2 YYEEEE. Trimming stripped 0 bases from V and 6 bases from J, with 7 bases between. This CDR3 is CASSLGPPEQYF. CDR3 bases: TGTGCCAGCAGCTTGGGACCCCCCGAGCAGTACTTC. The full variable domain, completed using reference TRBV5-6 and TRBJ2-7, is DAGVTQSPTHLIKTRGQQVTLRCSPKSGHDTVSWYQQALGQGPQFIFQYYEEEERQRGNFPDRFSGHQFPNYSSELNVNALLLGDSALYLCASSLGPPEQYFGPGTRLTVT.

This clonotype has a handful of counts. The chain combines TRBV2 with TRBJ2-7; D perhaps matches TRBD1 (6 bases). CDR3 length equals 14 residues. Germline V lookup: CDR1 SNHLY, CDR2 FYNNEI. V was cut by 6 bases and J by 0 bases, with 12 bases left in between. CDR3 amino acids: CASRADSSSYEQYF. The DNA of the CDR3 is TGTGCCAGCAGAGCGGACAGCAGCTCCTACGAGCAGTACTTC.

This clonotype was counted a few times. This chain connects TRBV4-1 to TRBJ2-7, with 7 bases aligning to TRBD2. This CDR3 contains 18 residues. Looked up from germline, CDR1 is MGHRA and CDR2 is YSYEKL. After removal of 0 bases from V and 3 bases from J, the junction contained 14 bases not matched to a gene. CDR3 coding DNA: TGCGCCAGCAGCCAAGATTTAGCAGCAGCGGGACGTCTCTACGAGCAGTACTTC. It yields the protein CASSQDLAAAGRLYEQYF.

The chain carries TRBV11-2 and TRBJ1-1; possible D gene TRBD1, 5 bases. This CDR3 spans 17 amino acids. The germline V gene encodes CDR1 SGHAT and CDR2 FQNNGV. Trimming left V 3 bases short and J 1 base short, with 18 bases between. This chain's CDR3 is CASSFIVAAGPNTEAFF. In DNA form, the CDR3 reads TGTGCCAGCAGCTTCATTGTGGCGGCAGGGCCGAACACTGAAGCTTTCTTT.

The chain employs TRBV9 and TRBJ1-6; 8 bases agree with TRBD1. CDR1 is SGDLS, CDR2 YYNGEE, per germline. The CDR3 is made up of 15 amino acids. The V and J ends lost 3 bases and 6 bases, in that order; junction bases with no gene match: 5. CDR3 sequence: CASSANGQGNSPLHF. Written as DNA, the CDR3 is TGTGCCAGCAGCGCCAATGGACAGGGTAATTCACCCCTCCACTTT.

This clonotype appeared a few times. This chain connects TRBV7-9 to TRBJ1-3, with D tentatively TRBD1 (6 bases). Trimming removed 5 bases from V and 0 bases from J, with 14 bases in between. The CDR3 has 16 amino acids. Germline lookup yields CDR1 SEHNR and CDR2 FQNEAQ (reference sequence). CDR3 residues: CASSIATGRSGNTIYF. The CDR3 bases are TGTGCCAGCAGCATCGCGACAGGCCGCTCTGGAAACACCATATATTTT.

The CDR3 spells CASSVGQDTQYF. The CDR3, as DNA: TGTGCCAGCAGCGTAGGTCAAGATACGCAGTATTTT. The chain has TRBV9 and TRBJ2-3, with unresolved D. V dropped 0 bases and J dropped 5 bases, with 4 bases sitting between them. The germline CDR1 and CDR2 sequences are SGDLS and YYNGEE. The CDR3 contains 12 residues.

With regard to this clonotype: This CDR3 is missing its conserved last phenylalanine or tryptophan, likely due to a read error. V gene TRBV11-3 combines with J gene TRBJ2-1, with 10 bases matching TRBD2. The CDR3 spans 14 residues. Per the germline V gene, CDR1 is SGHNT and CDR2 is YENEEA. The V segment lost 5 bases and the J segment 7 bases; nucleotides outside the gene matches: 5. In DNA, the CDR3 is TGTGCCAGCAGCCGTTCGACTAGCGGGAATGAGCAGTTCTCC. Translating it yields CASSRSTSGNEQFS.

This clonotype occurred many times. The V gene is TRBV3-1, the J gene TRBJ2-7; 7 bases map to TRBD2. CDR1 and CDR2 from the germline V gene are LGHDT and YNNKEL (reference sequence). The V segment lost 0 bases and the J segment 0 bases; nucleotides outside the gene matches: 8. The CDR3 sequence is 17 residues long. The DNA of the CDR3 is TGTGCCAGCAGCCAAGATACATGGGGACTACCCTCCTACGAGCAGTACTTC. Translating it yields CASSQDTWGLPSYEQYF.

This clonotype was found a few times. J is TRBJ2-6 and V is TRBV4-1, with 10 bases aligning to TRBD1. The V segment lost 3 bases and the J segment 4 bases; nucleotides outside the gene matches: 6. The CDR3 length is 17 residues. Germline V lookup: CDR1 MGHRA, CDR2 YSYEKL. In DNA form, the CDR3 reads TGCGCCAGCAGCCATACTGGACAGGGGGTAGGGGCCAACGTCCTGACTTTC. This codes for CASSHTGQGVGANVLTF.

The sample holds a few counts of this clonotype. This chain links TRBV18 with TRBJ2-3, with D perhaps matching TRBD2 (5 bases). The germline V gene encodes CDR1 KGHSH and CDR2 LQKENI. V was clipped by 4 bases and J by 2 bases, with 7 bases between them. CDR3 size: 13 residues. The CDR3, as DNA: TGTGCCAGCTCACGGGAGAACACAGATACGCAGTATTTT. This codes for CASSRENTDTQYF.

This chain links TRBV19 with TRBJ1-1; tentative D call: TRBD1 (5 bases). The germline V gene encodes CDR1 LNHDA and CDR2 SQIVND (reference sequence). The CDR3 length is 14 residues. Trimming cost V 9 bases and J 0 bases, with 14 bases left between them. CDR3 protein: CASRYGTLNTEAFF. The CDR3 DNA follows: TGTGCCAGCCGCTATGGGACCCTGAACACTGAAGCTTTCTTT. The whole variable domain, filled in from reference TRBV19 and TRBJ1-1, reads DGGITQSPKYLFRKEGQNVTLSCEQNLNHDAMYWYRQDPGQGLRLIYYSQIVNDFQKGDIAEGYSVSREKKESFPLTVTSAQKNPTAFYLCASRYGTLNTEAFFGQGTRLTVV.

This clonotype was observed a few times. The gene calls are TRBV11-2 and TRBJ2-7, with 8 bases matching TRBD1. The V and J ends lost 3 bases and 2 bases, in that order; junction bases with no gene match: 9. Germline lookup yields CDR1 SGHAT and CDR2 FQNNGV. The CDR3 extends over 16 amino acids. For the CDR3, the DNA is TGTGCCAGCAGCTTCCGCCGAGACAGGGGCACCTACGAGCAGTACTTC. This gives the protein CASSFRRDRGTYEQYF.

This clonotype came up a few times. The chain couples TRBV5-1 to TRBJ1-1, with D possibly matching TRBD1 (5 bases). Trimming took 4 bases from V and 1 from J, leaving 23 bases between them. This CDR3 is built from 18 residues. Germline loops: CDR1 SGHRS, CDR2 YFSETQ. The CDR3 DNA reads TGCGCCAGCAGCCCAGCCGGGGCAGGAGGTATTCGGAACACTGAAGCTTTCTTT. This encodes CASSPAGAGGIRNTEAFF.

This clonotype was counted between two and nine times. This chain joins TRBV29-1 and TRBJ1-1; D is uncertain. The CDR3 is 14 residues long. Germline values: CDR1 SQVTM, CDR2 ANQGSEA. Trimming shortened V by 5 bases and J by 1 base, and 14 bases separated the two germline ends. The CDR3 is CSVSEPRGNTEAFF. The CDR3 DNA reads TGCAGCGTTTCGGAGCCCCGCGGGAACACTGAAGCTTTCTTT.

This clonotype was seen ten or more times. The V call is TRBV6-5, the J call TRBJ1-2, with D perhaps TRBD1 (6 bases). This CDR3 region has 17 residues. Germline CDR1 and CDR2: MNHEY and SVGAGI. V lost 2 bases to trimming and J lost 2 bases, with 18 bases between them. CDR3 sequence: CASSYQSRGQGNYGYTF. As DNA, the CDR3 is TGTGCCAGCAGTTACCAGTCCCGGGGGCAGGGCAACTATGGCTACACCTTC.

This clonotype showed up just a few times. The J gene is TRBJ1-5, the V gene TRBV7-9; D unresolved. CDR1 and CDR2 from the germline V gene are SEHNR and FQNEAQ (reference sequence). This CDR3 is 13 amino acids long. V was pared by 5 bases and J by 2 bases, with 7 bases between. The CDR3 sequence is CASSRVGNQPQHF. CDR3 coding DNA: TGTGCCAGCAGCCGGGTTGGCAATCAGCCCCAGCATTTT.

The sample holds many counts of this clonotype. This chain links TRBV12-3 or TRBV12-4 with TRBJ2-1; D not certain. The CDR3 sequence is 13 residues long. V was clipped by 3 bases and J by 2 bases, with 5 bases between them. CDR3 sequence reads: CASSFGAYNEQFF. In DNA form, the CDR3 reads TGTGCCAGCAGTTTTGGGGCCTACAATGAGCAGTTCTTC.

This clonotype appeared a few times. The V call is TRBV9, the J call TRBJ2-3; 9 bases are a match to TRBD2. J lost 5 bases, V lost 4 bases, and 11 bases had no gene match. The CDR3 covers 16 residues. CDR1 SGDLS and CDR2 YYNGEE come from the germline V gene. CDR3 nucleotide sequence: TGTGCCAGCAGCCCCCCCAAGGGACTAGCAAAAGATACGCAGTATTTT. It specifies CASSPPKGLAKDTQYF.

This clonotype was detected only a few times. The rearrangement joins TRBV7-3 to TRBJ2-7; TRBD1 agrees at 11 bases. V lost 5 bases and J lost 3; bases outside the gene matches: 6. The CDR3 extends over 15 amino acids. Germline loops: CDR1 SGHTA, CDR2 FQGTGA. CDR3 protein: CASSLRDRGNYEQYF. The CDR3 DNA follows: TGTGCCAGCAGCCTACGGGACAGGGGGAACTACGAGCAGTACTTC.

This chain uses TRBV4-2 with TRBJ1-2; TRBD1 aligns across 9 bases. V was pared by 3 bases and J by 0 bases, with 8 bases of the junction left unmatched. The CDR3 sequence is 17 residues long. Germline CDR1 and CDR2: LGHNA and YNFKEQ. In nucleotides, the CDR3 is TGTGCCAGCAGCCACAAACAGGGGGCTACCGCTAACTATGGCTACACCTTC. Translated, it gives CASSHKQGATANYGYTF.

CDR3 coding DNA: TGTGCCAGCATACCAAACAGCCGTTTGGGCGAGCAGTACTTC. The encoded protein is CASIPNSRLGEQYF. The chain is built from TRBV28 and TRBJ2-7; D not resolved. The CDR3 loop spans 14 amino acids. Trimming took off 7 bases at V and 6 bases at J, with 19 bases between the two ends. CDR1 MDHEN and CDR2 SYDVKM come from the germline V gene. Full variable domain (remainder filled in from reference TRBV28 and TRBJ2-7): DVKVTQSSRYLVKRTGEKVFLECVQDMDHENMFWYRQDPGLGLRLIYFSYDVKMKEKGDIPEGYSVSREKKERFSLILESASTNQTSMYLCASIPNSRLGEQYFGPGTRLTVT.